Each of the 17 T cell receptor beta chains below was sequenced from the same sample in a study of blood T cells in healthy people across ages. Primed by a sample-barcoded 5' primer and a J-beta primer mix, a second PCR proceeded for roughly 7 to 11 cycles. TCRdb independently ran MiXCR on the 5' RACE reads; one entry per CDR3 protein. The sample contains about 830,000 distinct CDR3 sequences, roughly 64% of which appear only once. The sequenced sample consisted of blood. These receptors were taken from a man aged 30 to 39 in good health.

The chain links TRBV24-1 to TRBJ2-3, with 8 bases that match TRBD1. CDR1 KGHDR and CDR2 SFDVKD come from the germline V gene. V lost 4 bases and J lost 11; bases outside the gene matches: 13. This CDR3 comprises 15 residues. The CDR3 DNA follows: TGTGCCACCAGTGACCGAGGGGGACAGGCCCGAGGGCAGTATTTT. Translated: CATSDRGGQARGQYF.

V is TRBV7-6 and J is TRBJ2-1, with 9 nucleotides matching TRBD1. The end of the DNA is better explained by TRBJ2-7, so the J call may be wrong. Germline V gene sequence: CDR1 SGHVS, CDR2 FNYEAQ. The CDR3 loop spans 16 amino acids. CDR3: CASSSNTGGSYNEQYF. CDR3 sequence (DNA): TGTGCCAGCAGTTCAAATACAGGGGGCTCCTACAATGAGCAGTACTTC.

With respect to this clonotype: The junction differs from germline at one of its ends, possibly a read error. The chain employs TRBV10-3 and TRBJ2-4; the match to TRBD2 covers 11 bases. The J call is in doubt because the DNA end fits TRBJ2-7 better. CDR1 and CDR2 (germline): ENHRY, SYGVKD. The CDR3 length is 15 residues. The CDR3 sequence is CTISEVAGGEYEQYF. CDR3 DNA: TGTACCATCAGTGAGGTAGCGGGAGGGGAGTACGAGCAGTACTTC.

This clonotype was recorded only once. At one end the junction does not follow the germline gene, possibly because of a read error. The chain employs TRBV6-6 and TRBJ2-7; D call uncertain. Germline CDR1 is MNHNY and CDR2 is SVGAGI (reference sequence). This CDR3 comprises 13 residues. CDR3 sequence: CASSDSGSLEQYF. In DNA form, the CDR3 reads TGTGCCAGCAGTGACTCGGGCTCTCTCGAGCAGTACTTC.

This sequence joins TRBV14 and TRBJ2-5; D perhaps matches TRBD2 (6 bases). Germline loops: CDR1 SGHDN, CDR2 FVKESK. The CDR3 covers 16 residues. Trimming shortened V by 1 base and J by 11 bases, and 23 bases separated the two germline ends. The CDR3 nucleotides read TGTGCCAGCAGCCAAGTCGTGGGGGGACGGCGGAATGAGCAGTACTTC. This codes for CASSQVVGGRRNEQYF.

The V call is TRBV29-1, the J call TRBJ2-1; 8 nucleotides agree with TRBD1. From germline, CDR1 is SQVTM and CDR2 ANQGSEA. CDR3 length: 12 amino acids. J lost 5 bases, V lost 6 bases, and 3 bases had no gene match. CDR3 nucleotide sequence: TGCAGCGTCGGGACAGGAAACAATGAGCAGTTCTTC. Translated, it gives CSVGTGNNEQFF.

V gene TRBV6-1 combines with J gene TRBJ1-1; maybe TRBD1 (6 bases). Germline CDR1 is MNHNS and CDR2 is SASEGT. Trimming took off 8 bases at V and 1 base at J, with 20 bases between the two ends. The CDR3 length is 16 residues. This CDR3 is CASLPQGRVGNTEAFF. The CDR3 nucleotides read TGTGCCAGCTTACCTCAGGGGAGAGTGGGGAACACTGAAGCTTTCTTT.

This clonotype was seen a single time. The chain joins TRBV28 to TRBJ2-7; D is possibly TRBD1 (5 bases). Trimming pared 4 bases from V and 2 bases from J, leaving 21 bases between. The germline V gene encodes CDR1 MDHEN and CDR2 SYDVKM. The CDR3 has 17 residues. DNA for the CDR3: TGTGCCAGCAGTTCCCAGGGCATCCTCAAGAAACCCTACGAGCAGTACTTC. This encodes CASSSQGILKKPYEQYF.

This clonotype was counted a single time. One end of the junction does not line up with germline, which may come from a read error. J is TRBJ2-3 and V is TRBV4-2; 9 bases are a match to TRBD2. Germline lookup yields CDR1 LGHNA and CDR2 YNFKEQ. The CDR3 covers 17 residues. CDR3 loop: CASSQAAASGVTDTRYF. In nucleotides, the CDR3 is TGTGCCAGCAGCCAAGCGGCGGCTAGCGGGGTCACAGATACGCGGTATTTT.

The chain is built from TRBV6-6 and TRBJ2-3, with TRBD2 matching 10 bases. In germline, CDR1 is MNHNY, CDR2 SVGAGI (reference sequence). CDR3 length equals 15 residues. With V trimmed by 5 bases and J by 1 base, 3 bases remained unmatched. The CDR3: CASSITSGGTDTQYF. CDR3 bases: TGTGCCAGCAGTATCACTAGCGGGGGCACAGATACGCAGTATTTT.

The gene calls are TRBV21-1 and TRBJ1-2. TRBV21-1 is termed a pseudogene. The CDR3 loop spans 13 amino acids. CDR3 nucleotides: TGTGCCAGCACTGATTCGGGCTACTATGGCTACACCTTC. Residues: CASTDSGYYGYTF.

The chain is built from TRBV18 and TRBJ1-1, with a possible D match to TRBD1 (6 bases). CDR3 length: 14 residues. The V end lost 2 bases, the J end lost 2 bases, and 9 bases lay between the germline ends. In germline, CDR1 is KGHSH, CDR2 LQKENI. The CDR3: CASSPAGANTEAFF. The CDR3 DNA reads as TGTGCCAGCTCACCAGCAGGGGCCAACACTGAAGCTTTCTTT.

This clonotype has a handful of counts. The rearrangement links TRBV5-5 to TRBJ1-2; D unclear. CDR3 length equals 12 residues. Trimming left V 4 bases short and J 7 bases short, with 11 bases between. CDR1 is SGHKS and CDR2 is YYEKEE in the germline V gene (reference sequence). CDR3 DNA sequence: TGTGCCAGCAGCGGGCGGATCCTTGGCTACACCTTC. It translates to CASSGRILGYTF.

V is TRBV20-1 and J is TRBJ2-5; D uncertain. This CDR3 spans 17 amino acids. Trimming pared 3 bases from V and 3 bases from J, leaving 23 bases between. Germline V CDR1 and CDR2: DFQATT, SNEGSKA (reference sequence). The CDR3 DNA reads as TGCAGTGCTAGTAGTCTGGGGTCGGTTATTTTTGAAGAGACCCAGTACTTC. Its translation: CSASSLGSVIFEETQYF.

The V call is TRBV7-9, the J call TRBJ2-1; TRBD2 agrees at 8 bases. With V trimmed by 1 base and J by 13 bases, 15 bases remained unmatched. CDR3 length equals 16 residues. The germline CDR1 and CDR2 sequences are SEHNR and FQNEAQ (reference sequence). CDR3 DNA sequence: TGTGCCAGCAGCTTAGAAGGCGGGGGGTCAAACAGTTTCCAGTTCTTC. Translation gives CASSLEGGGSNSFQFF.

In its sample, this clonotype was seen a few times. The V and J genes are TRBV28 and TRBJ2-1; D unclear. From germline, CDR1 is MDHEN and CDR2 SYDVKM. The CDR3 runs to 13 residues. Trimming removed 6 bases from V and 6 bases from J, with 12 bases in between. Here the CDR3 DNA reads TGTGCCAGCAGCTTGGGCTTTGGCAATGAGCAGTTCTTC. Its translation: CASSLGFGNEQFF. Supplemented by reference TRBV28 and TRBJ2-1, the full variable domain reads DVKVTQSSRYLVKRTGEKVFLECVQDMDHENMFWYRQDPGLGLRLIYFSYDVKMKEKGDIPEGYSVSREKKERFSLILESASTNQTSMYLCASSLGFGNEQFFGPGTRLTVL.

The chain joins TRBV7-2 to TRBJ2-3, with TRBD2 matching 7 bases. CDR1 and CDR2 from the germline V gene are SGHTA and FQGNSA. V was pared by 1 base and J by 3 bases, with 4 bases of the junction left unmatched. This CDR3 is built from 15 residues. The CDR3 region is CASSLVSGATDTQYF. The CDR3 DNA sequence: TGTGCCAGCAGCTTAGTAAGCGGGGCGACAGATACGCAGTATTTT.